This T cell receptor beta chain came from a study of CD8 T cells in ankylosing spondylitis. Study-level findings and limits: Seemingly distinctive of ankylosing spondylitis blood was a TCR beta motif formed by eight highly homologous variants. Matched ankylosing spondylitis synovial fluid reportedly contained a significantly enriched population of disease-linked clones.

A remark on this clonotype: What it binds is unknown.

The CDR3 runs to 11 residues. V lost 6 bases and J lost 8, with 10 bases in between. TCRdb processed the 5' RACE reads anew with MiXCR; each CDR3 protein has one entry. Of 150,000 to 200,000 distinct CDR3 sequences in the sample, approximately 12% are singletons; the top ten hold 9.5% to 11%. This receptor was obtained from a female donor with ankylosing spondylitis or in good health (not recorded which). The material sequenced was blood, either unsorted or a sorted T cell fraction (not recorded which). This sequence joins TRBV12-3 or TRBV12-4 and TRBJ1-2; perhaps TRBD1 as D (5 bases). This CDR3 reads CASSPRGGYTF. For the CDR3, the DNA is TGTGCCAGCAGCCCCCGGGGGGGCTACACCTTC.